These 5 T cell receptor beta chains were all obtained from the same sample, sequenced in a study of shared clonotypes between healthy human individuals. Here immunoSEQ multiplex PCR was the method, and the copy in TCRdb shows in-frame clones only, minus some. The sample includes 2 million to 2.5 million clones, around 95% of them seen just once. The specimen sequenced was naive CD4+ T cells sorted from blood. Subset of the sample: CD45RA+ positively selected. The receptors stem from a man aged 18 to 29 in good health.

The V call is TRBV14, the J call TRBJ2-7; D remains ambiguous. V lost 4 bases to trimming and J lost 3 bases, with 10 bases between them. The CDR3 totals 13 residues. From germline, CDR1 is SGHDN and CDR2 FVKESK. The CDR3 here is CASSPRPGYEQYF. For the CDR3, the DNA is TGTGCCAGCAGCCCCCGGCCTGGCTACGAGCAGTACTTC.

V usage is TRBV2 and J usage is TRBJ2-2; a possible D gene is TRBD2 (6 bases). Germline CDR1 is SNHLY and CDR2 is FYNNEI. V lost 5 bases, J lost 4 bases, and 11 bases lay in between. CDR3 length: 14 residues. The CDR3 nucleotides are TGTGCCAGCAGTCGGGACTTTCCCACCGGGGAGCTGTTTTTT. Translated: CASSRDFPTGELFF. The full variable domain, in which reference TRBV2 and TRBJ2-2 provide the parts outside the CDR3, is EPEVTQTPSHQVTQMGQEVILRCVPISNHLYFYWYRQILGQKVEFLVSFYNNEISEKSEIFDDQFSVERPDGSNFTLKIRSTKLEDSAMYFCASSRDFPTGELFFGEGSRLTVL.

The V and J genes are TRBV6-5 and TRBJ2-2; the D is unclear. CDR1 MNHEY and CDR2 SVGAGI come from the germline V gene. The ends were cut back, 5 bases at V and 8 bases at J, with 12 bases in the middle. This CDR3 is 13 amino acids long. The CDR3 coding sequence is TGTGCCAGCAGTGCTTCGGGTAGGGGGGAGCTGTTTTTT. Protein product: CASSASGRGELFF.

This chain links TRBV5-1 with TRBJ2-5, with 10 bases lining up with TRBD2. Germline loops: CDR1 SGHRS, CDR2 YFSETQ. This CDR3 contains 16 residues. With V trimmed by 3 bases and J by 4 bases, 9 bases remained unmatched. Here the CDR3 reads CASSSARTSGAETQYF. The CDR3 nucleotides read TGCGCCAGCAGCTCCGCCCGGACTAGCGGAGCAGAGACCCAGTACTTC.

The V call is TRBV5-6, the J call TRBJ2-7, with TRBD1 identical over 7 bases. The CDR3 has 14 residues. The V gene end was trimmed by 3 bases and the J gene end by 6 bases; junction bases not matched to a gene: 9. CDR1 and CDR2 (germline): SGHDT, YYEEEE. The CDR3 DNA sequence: TGTGCCAGCAGCTACAGGGGCCCCTTTGCCGAGCAGTACTTC. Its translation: CASSYRGPFAEQYF.